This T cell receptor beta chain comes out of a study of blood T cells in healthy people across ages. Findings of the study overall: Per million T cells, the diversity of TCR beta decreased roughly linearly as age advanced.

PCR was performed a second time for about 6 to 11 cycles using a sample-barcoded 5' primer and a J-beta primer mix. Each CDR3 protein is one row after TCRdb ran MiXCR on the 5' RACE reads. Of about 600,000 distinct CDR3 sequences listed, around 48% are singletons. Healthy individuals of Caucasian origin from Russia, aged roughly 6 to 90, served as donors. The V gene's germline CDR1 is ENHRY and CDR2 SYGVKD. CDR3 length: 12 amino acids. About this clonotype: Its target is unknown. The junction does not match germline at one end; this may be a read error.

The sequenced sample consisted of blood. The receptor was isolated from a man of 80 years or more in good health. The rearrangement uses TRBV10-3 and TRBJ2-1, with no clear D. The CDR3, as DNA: TGTGCCATCAGTGAGAGTCCCAATAAGCAGTTCTTC. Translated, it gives CAISESPNKQFF.